This T cell receptor beta chain is drawn from a study of T cells after somatic rescue of genetic block. TCRdb's copy holds only in-frame clones and misses some; the assay was immunoSEQ multiplex PCR. The sample includes around 57,000 clones, 90% to 97% of them seen just once. With V trimmed by 5 bases and J by 4 bases, 6 bases remained unmatched. CDR1 SGHNT and CDR2 YYREEE come from the germline V gene (reference sequence). The CDR3 has 14 amino acids. Sequenced sample: peripheral blood mononuclear cells (PBMCs). V and J are TRBV5-4 and TRBJ2-5; 9 bases agree with TRBD1. The receptor was derived from a child in the first two years of life. CDR3 in amino acids: CASSPGTGRETQYF. The CDR3 coding sequence is TGTGCCAGCAGTCCCGGGACAGGGAGAGAGACCCAGTACTTC.